The source of this T cell receptor beta chain is a study of T cells in tuberculosis. As regards this clone: The antigen is not known.

The assay was immunoSEQ multiplex PCR, and TCRdb's table has in-frame clones only and misses some. The repertoire includes tens of thousands of clones, nearly 95% of them detected once, and about 1.5% sits in the top ten. The time point denotes: new active TB diagnosis, blood taken before or within 7 days of starting treatment. Each clinical donor contributed on average around 100,000 T cells from unsorted cryopreserved PBMC. Study-level findings and limits: Cases with active tuberculosis were adults, while controls were adolescents. Active tuberculosis TCR-alpha repertoires lay closer to GMM-specific TCRs than IGRA-negative controls, suggesting clonal expansion.

This TCR came from an adult with tuberculosis. Sample: PBMCs, taken at tuberculosis diagnosis.

The CDR3 sequence: CATRRDRVYNEQFF. The CDR3 DNA is TGTGCCACCAGAAGGGACAGGGTGTACAATGAGCAGTTCTTC. This sequence joins TRBV15 and TRBJ2-1; TRBD1 aligns across 9 bases. V lost 6 bases, J lost 4 bases, and 4 bases stayed unmatched. Germline CDR1 and CDR2: LNHNV and YYDKDF (reference sequence). The CDR3 loop spans 14 amino acids. Together with reference TRBV15 and TRBJ2-1, the CDR3 gives the full variable domain: DAMVIQNPRYQVTQFGKPVTLSCSQTLNHNVMYWYQQKSSQAPKLLFHYYDKDFNNEADTPDNFQSRRPNTSFCFLDIRSPGLGDTAMYLCATRRDRVYNEQFFGPGTRLTVL.